One TCR beta chain is described in this entry. Sequencing of TCR beta, carried out with a high-throughput approach, was applied to CD8+ and CD4+ T cells from the blood. These data are taken from a study of CD8 T cells in Susac syndrome. Random hexamers were used to reverse transcribe the RNA input (about 0.5 to 1 ug). TCRdb called the immunoSEQ multiplex PCR reads again in MiXCR, with one record for every CDR3 protein. This sample has about 80,000 distinct CDR3 sequences, with about 95% found just once. This TCR came from a human donor with Susac syndrome. The specimen was CD8+ T cells from PBMCs.

The CDR3 DNA is TGTGCCACCAGCACCGACAGGGGCAATCAGCCCCAGCATTTT. It yields the protein CATSTDRGNQPQHF. The chain uses TRBV15 and TRBJ1-5; TRBD1 matches 7 bases. Germline V lookup: CDR1 LNHNV, CDR2 YYDKDF (reference sequence). The CDR3 consists of 14 residues. Losses at the gene ends were 4 bases for V and 2 bases for J; bases not matched to a gene: 2.